What follows are 26 T cell receptor beta chains derived from one specimen sequenced in a study of CXCR3 chemokines and chemotherapy response in bladder cancer. TCRdb reprocessed the PCR reads with MiXCR, giving one entry per CDR3 protein. This sample has roughly 3,000 distinct CDR3 sequences, with 17% found just once. This material was acquired from a patient whose treatment included neoadjuvant chemotherapy. The receptors were gathered from a human donor with bladder cancer that did not respond to neoadjuvant chemotherapy.

At least ten counts were recorded for this clonotype. The V call is TRBV9, the J call TRBJ1-2, with a tentative D call TRBD1 (6 bases). This CDR3 is built from 15 residues. The germline CDR1 and CDR2 sequences are SGDLS and YYNGEE. V was shortened by 3 bases and J by 3 bases, with 15 bases between the two germline ends. The CDR3 reads CASSGTGRSYYGYTF. The DNA of the CDR3 is TGTGCCAGCAGCGGAACAGGGCGTTCTTACTATGGCTACACCTTC. The variable domain in full, with the rest retrieved from reference TRBV9 and TRBJ1-2, is DSGVTQTPKHLITATGQRVTLRCSPRSGDLSVYWYQQSLDQGLQFLIQYYNGEERAKGNILERFSAQQFPDLHSELNLSSLELGDSALYFCASSGTGRSYYGYTFGSGTRLTVV.

Of note for this clonotype: A far more abundant clone sits one base away, making this likely a read error. V usage is TRBV6-2 or TRBV6-3 and J usage is TRBJ2-3, with TRBD1 as a possible D gene (5 bases). V was pared by 6 bases and J by 4 bases, with 14 bases between. This CDR3 has 14 amino acids. CDR1 is MNHEY, CDR2 SVGEGT, per germline. CDR3 amino acids: CASRLGHGADTQYF. The CDR3 bases are TGTGCCAGCAGGCTAGGACATGGAGCAGATACGCAGTATTTT.

In its sample, this clonotype is hyperexpanded. The CDR3 DNA is TGCAGCGTTGAGTCGGCAACCACCGGGGAGCTGTTTTTT. It yields the protein CSVESATTGELFF. The chain is built from TRBV29-1 and TRBJ2-2; D uncertain. This CDR3 is 13 amino acids long. With 3 bases removed from V and 4 bases from J, the gap between germline ends came to 9 bases. Germline-derived CDR1 and CDR2 are SQVTM and ANQGSEA.

This clonotype rates as large. This sequence joins TRBV6-5 and TRBJ2-2; the D is unclear. Germline CDR1 MNHEY, CDR2 SVGAGI. V lost 4 bases and J lost 6, with 18 bases in between. CDR3 length: 16 amino acids. The CDR3 region has the DNA TGTGCCAGCAGTTTGGTCGGGCCCGGCGTCCCCGGGGAGCTGTTTTTT. Protein sequence: CASSLVGPGVPGELFF.

This clonotype is categorized as medium-sized. The genes are TRBV7-2 and TRBJ1-5; the match to TRBD1 covers 12 bases. With 4 bases clipped from V and 6 bases from J, the junction kept 10 bases outside the gene matches. CDR3 length: 17 amino acids. The V gene's germline CDR1 is SGHTA and CDR2 FQGNSA. CDR3 amino acids: CASSSPTGTGGAQPQHF. The CDR3 bases are TGTGCCAGCAGCTCTCCAACCGGGACAGGGGGCGCTCAGCCCCAGCATTTT.

This clonotype is categorized as medium-sized (0.01 to 0.1%). The chain uses TRBV28 and TRBJ1-6; D unclear. The CDR3 is 14 amino acids. Germline V gives CDR1 MDHEN, CDR2 SYDVKM. Trimming removed 1 base from V and 7 bases from J, with 8 bases in between. The CDR3 sequence: CASSLSGLNSPLHF. In nucleotides, the CDR3 is TGTGCCAGCAGTTTATCTGGGTTAAATTCACCCCTCCACTTT.

A remark on this clonotype: It differs at one base from a far larger clone, so likely a read error. J is TRBJ2-4 and V is TRBV7-9; a possible D gene is TRBD2 (5 bases). V lost 2 bases to trimming and J lost 13 bases, with 24 bases between them. CDR3 length: 16 amino acids. CDR1 is SEHNR and CDR2 is FQNEAQ in the germline V gene (reference sequence). CDR3 DNA: TGTGCCAGCAGCTTAATCGGGGTGAGCTCCTACAATGAGCAGTACTTC. Amino acid sequence: CASSLIGVSSYNEQYF.

In its sample, this clonotype ranks as medium-sized (0.01 to 0.1%). The rearrangement uses TRBV12-3 or TRBV12-4 and TRBJ2-3; tentatively, D is TRBD1 (5 bases). V gave up 5 bases and J gave up 1 base, with 13 bases separating them. The CDR3 totals 15 residues. The CDR3 bases are TGTGCCAGCAGTACCTCAGGGTTCCGCACAGATACGCAGTATTTT. It is translated as CASSTSGFRTDTQYF.

This clonotype was seen many times. The chain recombines TRBV20-1 with TRBJ1-1; D ambiguous. With 3 bases removed from V and 0 bases from J, the gap between germline ends came to 8 bases. Germline CDR1 is DFQATT and CDR2 is SNEGSKA (reference sequence). This CDR3 region has 13 residues. The DNA for the CDR3 is TGCAGTGCTAGCTCACAGCTGAACACTGAAGCTTTCTTT. Protein product: CSASSQLNTEAFF.

With regard to this clonotype: A single base is all that separates this from a far larger clone, so a read error is likely. CDR3 sequence reads: CAISSRNTEAFF. The CDR3 nucleotides are TGTGCCATCAGTTCTAGGAACACTGAAGCTTTCTTT. The chain recombines TRBV10-3 with TRBJ1-1; no definite D call. Germline assignment: CDR1 ENHRY and CDR2 SYGVKD. The CDR3 length is 12 residues. Trimming shortened V by 5 bases and J by 1 base, and 5 bases separated the two germline ends.

This clonotype is medium-sized (0.01 to 0.1%) in the sample. V usage is TRBV11-1 and J usage is TRBJ2-3, with no clear D. The V and J ends lost 5 bases and 2 bases respectively, with 8 bases between them. Looked up from germline, CDR1 is SGHAT and CDR2 is FQDESV (reference sequence). The CDR3 loop spans 13 amino acids. The CDR3 nucleotides are TGTGCCAGCAGCCAAGGGATCACAGATACGCAGTATTTT. Translation: CASSQGITDTQYF.

The chain couples TRBV11-3 to TRBJ2-1, with D possibly being TRBD1 (5 bases). There are 14 residues in the CDR3. Germline CDR1 is SGHNT and CDR2 is YENEEA. V was shortened by 1 base and J by 7 bases, with 11 bases between the two germline ends. The chain's CDR3 is CASSLGGLLNEQFF. The CDR3 bases are TGTGCCAGCAGCTTAGGGGGCCTGCTTAATGAGCAGTTCTTC.

There are many counts of this clonotype. V usage is TRBV6-5 and J usage is TRBJ2-2, with D possibly TRBD2 on 6 matching bases. Trimming stripped 2 bases from V and 7 bases from J, with 11 bases between. The germline V gene encodes CDR1 MNHEY and CDR2 SVGAGI. The length of the CDR3 is 14 residues. The CDR3 loop is CASSYGPGLGELFF. In DNA, the CDR3 is TGTGCCAGCAGTTACGGCCCGGGACTCGGGGAGCTGTTTTTT.

This clonotype was counted many times. The chain recombines TRBV2 with TRBJ1-5; D is possibly TRBD1 (6 bases). V shed 6 bases and J shed 2 bases, with 11 bases lying between them. Germline loops: CDR1 SNHLY, CDR2 FYNNEI. The CDR3 contains 14 residues. CDR3: CASRWGAGNQPQHF. CDR3 coding DNA: TGTGCCAGCAGGTGGGGGGCGGGCAATCAGCCCCAGCATTTT. Using reference TRBV2 and TRBJ1-5 for the parts outside the CDR3, the full variable domain is EPEVTQTPSHQVTQMGQEVILRCVPISNHLYFYWYRQILGQKVEFLVSFYNNEISEKSEIFDDQFSVERPDGSNFTLKIRSTKLEDSAMYFCASRWGAGNQPQHFGDGTRLSIL.

This clonotype was counted between two and nine times. The chain carries TRBV4-3 and TRBJ2-2; TRBD2 is a possible D gene (7 bases). The V and J ends lost 0 bases and 1 base respectively, with 12 bases between them. Per the germline V gene, CDR1 is LGHNA and CDR2 is YSLEER. This CDR3 has 17 amino acids. CDR3 sequence (DNA): TGCGCCAGCAGCCAAGATTGGCGGGGGCAGAACACCGGGGAGCTGTTTTTT. It codes for CASSQDWRGQNTGELFF.

This clonotype was detected ten times or more. The chain couples TRBV7-9 to TRBJ2-3, with 8 bases that match TRBD2. Losses at the gene ends were 5 bases for V and 4 bases for J; bases not matched to a gene: 8. The length of the CDR3 is 15 residues. Germline CDR1 reads SEHNR; CDR2 reads FQNEAQ (reference sequence). DNA for the CDR3: TGTGCCAGCAGCCTCGGGGTAGCGGGGTCAGATACGCAGTATTTT. Its protein is CASSLGVAGSDTQYF. Full variable domain (rest looked up from reference TRBV7-9 and TRBJ2-3): DTGVSQNPRHKITKRGQNVTFRCDPISEHNRLYWYRQTLGQGPEFLTYFQNEAQLEKSRLLSDRFSAERPKGSFSTLEIQRTEQGDSAMYLCASSLGVAGSDTQYFGPGTRLTVL.

By its share, this clonotype is medium-sized (0.01 to 0.1%). The rearrangement uses TRBV19 and TRBJ2-3; D is possibly TRBD1 or TRBD2 (5 bases each). Germline V lookup: CDR1 LNHDA, CDR2 SQIVND (reference sequence). The CDR3 runs 15 residues. With 5 bases removed from V and 4 bases from J, the gap between germline ends came to 16 bases. As DNA, the CDR3 is TGTGCCAGTAGTGGGGCGCGGGCAGGTCCAGATACGCAGTATTTT. The encoded protein is CASSGARAGPDTQYF.

This clonotype ranks as large. V usage is TRBV7-2 and J usage is TRBJ2-3; 7 nucleotides line up with TRBD1. The CDR3 contains 13 residues. Unmatched junction bases numbered 3, after V lost 5 bases and J lost 4 bases. Germline V lookup: CDR1 SGHTA, CDR2 FQGNSA. The CDR3 reads CASSATGADTQYF. The CDR3 coding sequence is TGTGCCAGCAGCGCTACAGGGGCAGATACGCAGTATTTT. Filled out from reference TRBV7-2 and TRBJ2-3, the complete variable domain reads GAGVSQSPSNKVTEKGKDVELRCDPISGHTALYWYRQSLGQGLEFLIYFQGNSAPDKSGLPSDRFSAERTGGSVSTLTIQRTQQEDSAVYLCASSATGADTQYFGPGTRLTVL.

This clonotype ranks as medium-sized. The chain is built from TRBV7-2 and TRBJ2-3; 8 nucleotides agree with TRBD2. In germline, CDR1 is SGHTA, CDR2 FQGNSA. The CDR3 runs to 16 residues. V gave up 2 bases and J gave up 2 bases; unmatched junction bases: 6. The CDR3 coding sequence is TGTGCCAGCAGCTTATGGGGTAGCGGGGTCACAGATACGCAGTATTTT. Amino acids: CASSLWGSGVTDTQYF.

This clonotype was seen only once. The V call is TRBV4-1, the J call TRBJ1-2; 10 bases line up with TRBD1. V gave up 1 base and J gave up 5 bases; unmatched junction bases: 7. Per the germline V gene, CDR1 is MGHRA and CDR2 is YSYEKL. The CDR3 covers 16 residues. CDR3 loop: CASSQGPDRGRYGYTF. CDR3 nucleotides: TGCGCCAGCAGCCAAGGACCAGACAGGGGGCGTTATGGCTACACCTTC.

This clonotype is deemed large. The chain joins TRBV5-4 to TRBJ2-3; D is perhaps TRBD2 (6 bases). This CDR3 region has 14 residues. The germline CDR1 and CDR2 sequences are SGHNT and YYREEE (reference sequence). Trimming shortened V by 4 bases and J by 1 base, and 10 bases separated the two germline ends. CDR3 DNA sequence: TGTGCCAGCAGCCAGGAGGGCCGCACAGATACGCAGTATTTT. Translation gives CASSQEGRTDTQYF.

This clonotype is medium-sized within its sample. Here the CDR3 reads CASSPPVRTGDDYGYTF. The DNA of the CDR3 is TGTGCCAGCTCACCACCTGTCCGAACAGGTGATGACTATGGCTACACCTTC. This chain links TRBV18 with TRBJ1-2; possible D gene TRBD1, 5 bases. CDR1 is KGHSH, CDR2 LQKENI, per germline. V was shortened by 0 bases and J by 3 bases, with 17 bases between the two germline ends. This CDR3 has 17 residues.

This clonotype occurred many times. V and J are TRBV18 and TRBJ2-6, with D unresolved. Germline V lookup: CDR1 KGHSH, CDR2 LQKENI. CDR3 size: 16 residues. V was clipped by 0 bases and J by 2 bases, with 8 bases between them. CDR3 sequence (DNA): TGTGCCAGCTCACCACCGGTGGGCCCTGGGGCCAACGTCCTGACTTTC. Translated, it gives CASSPPVGPGANVLTF.

This clonotype was observed at least ten times. This chain links TRBV2 with TRBJ2-6; 9 bases match TRBD1. V dropped 6 bases and J dropped 0; count of bases not matched to a gene: 6. CDR3 length equals 17 residues. CDR1 and CDR2 from the germline V gene are SNHLY and FYNNEI. The CDR3 DNA reads as TGTGCCAGCAGCCCGGGACAGGGCTACTCTGGGGCCAACGTCCTGACTTTC. This gives the protein CASSPGQGYSGANVLTF.

This clonotype was detected ten times or more. The gene calls are TRBV12-3 or TRBV12-4 and TRBJ1-1, with 7 positions matching TRBD1. The CDR3 has 13 residues. The junction had 5 bases not matched to a gene; V was cut back by 6 bases and J by 4 bases. The CDR3 DNA follows: TGTGCCAGCAGGACAGGGTTCGTCACTGAAGCTTTCTTT. It codes for CASRTGFVTEAFF.

This clonotype was counted many times. This chain joins TRBV5-4 and TRBJ2-1; 11 bases are shared with TRBD2. The CDR3 totals 16 residues. Losses at the gene ends were 3 bases for V and 6 bases for J; bases not matched to a gene: 8. Germline V lookup: CDR1 SGHNT, CDR2 YYREEE (reference sequence). The CDR3, as DNA: TGTGCCAGCAGCTCGGAGACTAGCGGGGCTACCAATGAGCAGTTCTTC. The encoded protein is CASSSETSGATNEQFF.